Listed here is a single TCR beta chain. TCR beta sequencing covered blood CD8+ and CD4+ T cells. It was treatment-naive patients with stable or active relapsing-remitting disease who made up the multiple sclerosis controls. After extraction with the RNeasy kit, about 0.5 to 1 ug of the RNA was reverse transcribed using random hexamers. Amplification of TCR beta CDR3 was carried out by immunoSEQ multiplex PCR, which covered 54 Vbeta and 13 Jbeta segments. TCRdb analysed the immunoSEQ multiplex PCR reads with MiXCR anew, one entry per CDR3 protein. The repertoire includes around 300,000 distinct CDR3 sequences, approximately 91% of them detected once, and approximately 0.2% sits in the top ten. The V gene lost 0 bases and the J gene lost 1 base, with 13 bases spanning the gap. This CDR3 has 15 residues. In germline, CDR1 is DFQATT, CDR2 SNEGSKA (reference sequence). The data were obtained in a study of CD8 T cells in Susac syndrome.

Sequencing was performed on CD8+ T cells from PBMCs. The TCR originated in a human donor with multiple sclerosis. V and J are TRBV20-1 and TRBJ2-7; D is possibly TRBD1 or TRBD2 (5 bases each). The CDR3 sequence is CSARDPRGTSYEQYF. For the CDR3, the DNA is TGCAGTGCTAGAGATCCCCGGGGCACTTCCTACGAGCAGTACTTC.